Presented here are 9 T cell receptor beta chains from one specimen sequenced in a study of cytomegalovirus exposure and HLA in healthy donors. Assay: immunoSEQ multiplex PCR; the TCRdb copy retains only in-frame clones and omits some. Among about 120,000 clones listed, roughly 95% were seen once. The source material was PBMCs. The receptors stem from a man aged 18-30 years in good health and CMV-seronegative.

The chain employs TRBV15 and TRBJ1-1; D possibly corresponds to TRBD1 (5 bases). In germline, CDR1 is LNHNV, CDR2 YYDKDF (reference sequence). This CDR3 is 14 amino acids long. Trimming took 6 bases from V and 5 from J, leaving 16 bases between them. CDR3 sequence reads: CATRTRPGETEAFF. In nucleotides, the CDR3 is TGTGCCACCAGAACAAGGCCGGGGGAGACTGAAGCTTTCTTT. The variable domain in full, with the rest retrieved from reference TRBV15 and TRBJ1-1, is DAMVIQNPRYQVTQFGKPVTLSCSQTLNHNVMYWYQQKSSQAPKLLFHYYDKDFNNEADTPDNFQSRRPNTSFCFLDIRSPGLGDTAMYLCATRTRPGETEAFFGQGTRLTVV.

This clone was detected only once. This chain links TRBV19 with TRBJ2-7; TRBD1 aligns across 8 bases. Per germline, CDR1 LNHDA and CDR2 SQIVND (reference sequence). Trimming cost V 5 bases and J 5 bases; bases outside gene matches: 5. There are 13 residues in the CDR3. In nucleotides, the CDR3 is TGTGCCAGTAGTGAGGACAGGGAAAACGAGCAGTACTTC. Translating gives CASSEDRENEQYF.

As DNA, the CDR3 is TGTGCCAGCAGTTTTGGACCGGCGGGGAGGGAGACCCAGTACTTC. Translated: CASSFGPAGRETQYF. The chain combines TRBV28 with TRBJ2-5, with D tentatively TRBD2 (6 bases). The CDR3 length is 15 residues. The ends were cut back, 3 bases at V and 5 bases at J, with 16 bases in the middle. Germline V lookup: CDR1 MDHEN, CDR2 SYDVKM.

The chain joins TRBV6-5 to TRBJ1-5, with 8 bases lining up with TRBD1. After removal of 6 bases from V and 0 bases from J, the junction contained 4 bases not matched to a gene. The CDR3 has 15 residues. CDR1 and CDR2 from the germline V gene are MNHEY and SVGAGI. The CDR3 region is CASSKDRDSNQPQHF. The DNA for the CDR3 is TGTGCCAGCAGCAAGGACAGGGATAGCAATCAGCCCCAGCATTTT.

This chain links TRBV29-1 with TRBJ2-7; D not certain. V was pared by 0 bases and J by 7 bases, with 16 bases between. Per the germline V gene, CDR1 is SQVTM and CDR2 is ANQGSEA. The CDR3 runs 14 residues. CDR3 sequence (DNA): TGCAGCGTTGAAGAAGGCGGCTCCCCGGTGGAGCAGTACTTC. This translates into CSVEEGGSPVEQYF.

The V gene is TRBV27, the J gene TRBJ2-7; tentative D call: TRBD1 (6 bases). V lost 6 bases and J lost 1, with 16 bases in between. Germline CDR1 reads MNHEY; CDR2 reads SMNVEV (reference sequence). CDR3 length equals 15 residues. In DNA form, the CDR3 reads TGTGCCAGCAGGTCTGGGGGCGGGCGGTCCTACGAGCAGTACTTC. This sequence encodes CASRSGGGRSYEQYF.

The V and J genes are TRBV11-2 and TRBJ2-3, with 8 nucleotides matching TRBD2. Germline V lookup: CDR1 SGHAT, CDR2 FQNNGV. J lost 4 bases, V lost 1 base, and 13 bases had no gene match. The CDR3 is 18 amino acids. This CDR3 is CASSLVRGVLAVPDTQYF. CDR3 in DNA: TGTGCCAGCAGCTTAGTAAGAGGTGTACTAGCGGTTCCAGATACGCAGTATTTT.

In this sample, this clone turned up once. This rearrangement joins TRBV9 to TRBJ2-3; D unresolved. Between the trimmed V and J ends, which lost 0 bases and 4 bases, there was a span of 9 bases. The CDR3 totals 14 residues. Looked up from germline, CDR1 is SGDLS and CDR2 is YYNGEE. The DNA of the CDR3 is TGTGCCAGCAGCGTAGCTTGGCAGGCAGATACGCAGTATTTT. Translated, it gives CASSVAWQADTQYF.

The chain carries TRBV28 and TRBJ2-7; the D gene is possibly TRBD2 (6 bases). The CDR3 contains 15 residues. V gave up 11 bases and J gave up 3 bases, with 23 bases separating them. Germline V gene data show CDR1 as MDHEN and CDR2 as SYDVKM. CDR3 sequence reads: CALRGSPPGGYEQYF. CDR3 nucleotides: TGTGCCTTGAGAGGGTCCCCACCCGGGGGCTACGAGCAGTACTTC.